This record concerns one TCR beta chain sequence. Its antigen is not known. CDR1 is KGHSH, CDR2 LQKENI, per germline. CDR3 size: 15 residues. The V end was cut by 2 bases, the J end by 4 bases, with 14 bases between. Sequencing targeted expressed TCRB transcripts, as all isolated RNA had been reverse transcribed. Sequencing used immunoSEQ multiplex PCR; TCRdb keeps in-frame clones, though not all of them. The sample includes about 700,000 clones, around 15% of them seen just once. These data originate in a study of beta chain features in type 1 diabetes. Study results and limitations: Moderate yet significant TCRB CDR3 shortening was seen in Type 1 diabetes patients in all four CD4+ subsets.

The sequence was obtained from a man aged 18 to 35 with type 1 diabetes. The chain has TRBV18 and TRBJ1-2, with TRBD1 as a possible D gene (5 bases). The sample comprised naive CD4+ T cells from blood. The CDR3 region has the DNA TGTGCCAGCTCACCAGGCCGCGGGGGGTTCTATGGCTACACCTTC. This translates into CASSPGRGGFYGYTF.